This TCR beta chain was sequenced in a study of cytomegalovirus exposure and HLA in healthy donors. Findings and caveats of the study: Researchers reported that a few CMV-associated chains were confirmed in vitro as CMV antigen-specific. Reports indicated that the classifier achieved high specificity and sensitivity in diagnosing cytomegalovirus status. The investigators catalogued 164 TCR beta chains as cytomegalovirus-associated.

Donors were drawn from the approximately 120-subject validation cohort, separate from the approximately 680-subject first cohort. The CDR3 runs to 15 residues. CDR1 and CDR2 (germline): SEHNR, FQNEAQ (reference sequence). Trimming stripped 1 base from V and 5 bases from J, with 14 bases between. Here immunoSEQ multiplex PCR was the method, and the copy in TCRdb shows in-frame clones only, minus some. The sample carries tens of thousands of clones, around 92% recorded once. To note about this clone: Antigen unknown.

Input material: PBMCs. The chain employs TRBV7-9 and TRBJ2-5; no reliable D call. The TCR originated in a man younger than 30 in good health and CMV-seropositive. DNA for the CDR3: TGTGCCAGCAGCTTAGGTGTGGCCCCGCGGGAGACCCAGTACTTC. Translated: CASSLGVAPRETQYF. The variable domain in full, completed from reference TRBV7-9 and TRBJ2-5, reads DTGVSQNPRHKITKRGQNVTFRCDPISEHNRLYWYRQTLGQGPEFLTYFQNEAQLEKSRLLSDRFSAERPKGSFSTLEIQRTEQGDSAMYLCASSLGVAPRETQYFGPGTRLLVL.